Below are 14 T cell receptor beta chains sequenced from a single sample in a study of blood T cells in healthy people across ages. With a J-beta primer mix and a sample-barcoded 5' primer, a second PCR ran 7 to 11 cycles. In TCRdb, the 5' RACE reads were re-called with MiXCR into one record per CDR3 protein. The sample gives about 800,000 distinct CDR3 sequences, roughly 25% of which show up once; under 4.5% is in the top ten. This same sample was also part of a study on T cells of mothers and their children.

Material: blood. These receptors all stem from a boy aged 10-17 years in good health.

CDR3 residues: CASSTSLDTGEETQYF. CDR3 bases: TGTGCCAGCAGTACCTCCCTAGACACGGGTGAAGAGACCCAGTACTTC. The V call is TRBV28, the J call TRBJ2-5; no firm D call. Per the germline V gene, CDR1 is MDHEN and CDR2 is SYDVKM. The CDR3 spans 16 residues. Trimming cost V 5 bases and J 3 bases, with 19 bases left between them.

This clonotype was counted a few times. The CDR3 loop reads CASSRTTGAGTGDGKNIQYF. For the CDR3, the DNA is TGTGCCAGCAGCCGCACGACGGGGGCAGGGACAGGGGATGGCAAAAACATTCAGTACTTC. V usage is TRBV3-1 and J usage is TRBJ2-4, with 10 bases aligning to TRBD1. In germline, CDR1 is LGHDT, CDR2 YNNKEL (reference sequence). The CDR3 length is 20 residues. With 4 bases clipped from V and 3 bases from J, the junction kept 18 bases outside the gene matches.

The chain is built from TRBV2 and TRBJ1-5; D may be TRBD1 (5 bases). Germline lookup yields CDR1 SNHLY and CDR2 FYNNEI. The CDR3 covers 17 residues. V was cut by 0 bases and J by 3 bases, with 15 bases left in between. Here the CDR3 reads CASSEARSGQFNQPQHF. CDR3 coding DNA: TGTGCCAGCAGTGAAGCAAGGTCGGGGCAGTTCAATCAGCCCCAGCATTTT.

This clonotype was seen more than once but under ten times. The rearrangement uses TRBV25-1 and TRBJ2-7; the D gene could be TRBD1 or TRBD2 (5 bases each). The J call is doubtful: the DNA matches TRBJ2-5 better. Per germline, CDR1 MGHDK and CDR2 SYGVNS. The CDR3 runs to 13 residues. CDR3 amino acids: CASSGGVVETQYF. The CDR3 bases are TGTGCCAGCAGTGGAGGGGTTGTGGAGACCCAGTACTTC.

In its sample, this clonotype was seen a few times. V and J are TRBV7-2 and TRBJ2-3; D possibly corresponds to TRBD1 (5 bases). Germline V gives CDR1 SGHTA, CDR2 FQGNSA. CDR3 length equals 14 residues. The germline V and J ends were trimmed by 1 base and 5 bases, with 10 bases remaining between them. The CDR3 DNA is TGTGCCAGCAGCTTAGGGGGCCAGGGAGATACGCAGTATTTT. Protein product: CASSLGGQGDTQYF. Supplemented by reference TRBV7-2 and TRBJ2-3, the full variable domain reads GAGVSQSPSNKVTEKGKDVELRCDPISGHTALYWYRQSLGQGLEFLIYFQGNSAPDKSGLPSDRFSAERTGGSVSTLTIQRTQQEDSAVYLCASSLGGQGDTQYFGPGTRLTVL.

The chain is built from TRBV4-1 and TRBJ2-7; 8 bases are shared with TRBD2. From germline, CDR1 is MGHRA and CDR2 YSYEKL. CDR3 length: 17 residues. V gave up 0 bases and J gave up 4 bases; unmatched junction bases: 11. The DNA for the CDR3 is TGCGCCAGCAGCCAAGAAATGCGGAGAGCGGGAGTGTACGAGCAGTACTTC. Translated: CASSQEMRRAGVYEQYF.

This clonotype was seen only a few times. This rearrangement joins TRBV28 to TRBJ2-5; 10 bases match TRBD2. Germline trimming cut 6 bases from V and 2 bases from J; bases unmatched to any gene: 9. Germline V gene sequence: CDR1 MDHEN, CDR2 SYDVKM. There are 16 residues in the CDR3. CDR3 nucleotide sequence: TGTGCCAGCAGCTTTTGGCAACTAGCGGGGCAAGAGACCCAGTACTTC. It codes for CASSFWQLAGQETQYF. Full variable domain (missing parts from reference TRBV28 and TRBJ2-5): DVKVTQSSRYLVKRTGEKVFLECVQDMDHENMFWYRQDPGLGLRLIYFSYDVKMKEKGDIPEGYSVSREKKERFSLILESASTNQTSMYLCASSFWQLAGQETQYFGPGTRLLVL.

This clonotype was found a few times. As DNA, the CDR3 is TGTGCCAGCAGTTCAACCTCTAGCGGGAGGGCCTACAATGAGCAGTTCTTC. Protein product: CASSSTSSGRAYNEQFF. The chain is built from TRBV28 and TRBJ2-5, with TRBD2 matching 12 bases. The DNA end lines up better with TRBJ2-1; the J call may be wrong. The CDR3 consists of 17 residues. Germline V gives CDR1 MDHEN, CDR2 SYDVKM.

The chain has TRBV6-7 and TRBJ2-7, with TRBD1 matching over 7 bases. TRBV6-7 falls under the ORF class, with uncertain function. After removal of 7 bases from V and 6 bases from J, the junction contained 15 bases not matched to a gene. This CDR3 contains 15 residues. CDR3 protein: CASIPYAGTEAEQYF. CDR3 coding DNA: TGTGCCAGCATTCCCTACGCCGGGACAGAGGCCGAGCAGTACTTC.

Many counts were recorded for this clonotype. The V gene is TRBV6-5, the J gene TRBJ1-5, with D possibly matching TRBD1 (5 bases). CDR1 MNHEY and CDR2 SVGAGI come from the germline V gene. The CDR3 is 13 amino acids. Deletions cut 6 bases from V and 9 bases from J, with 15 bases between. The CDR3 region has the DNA TGTGCCAGCAGCCCCAGGCAGGGAGGGCCCCAGCATTTT. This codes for CASSPRQGGPQHF.

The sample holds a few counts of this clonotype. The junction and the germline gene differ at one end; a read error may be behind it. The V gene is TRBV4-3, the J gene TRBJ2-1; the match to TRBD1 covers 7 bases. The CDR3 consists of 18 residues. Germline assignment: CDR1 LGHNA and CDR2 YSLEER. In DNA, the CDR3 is TGCGCCAGCAGCCAATTTGTACCAAGGGGGCGCGTGGGTAATGAACAGTTCTTC. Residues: CASSQFVPRGRVGNEQFF.

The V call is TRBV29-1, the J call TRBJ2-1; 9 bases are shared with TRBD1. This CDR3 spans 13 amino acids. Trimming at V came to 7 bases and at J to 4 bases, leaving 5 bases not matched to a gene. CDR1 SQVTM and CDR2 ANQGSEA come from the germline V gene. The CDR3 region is CSAGQGEYNEQFF. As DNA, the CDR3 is TGCAGCGCGGGACAGGGCGAATACAATGAGCAGTTCTTC.

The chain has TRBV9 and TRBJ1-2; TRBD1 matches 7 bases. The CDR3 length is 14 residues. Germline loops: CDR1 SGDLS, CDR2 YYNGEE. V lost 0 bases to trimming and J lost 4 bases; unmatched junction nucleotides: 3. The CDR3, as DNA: TGTGCCAGCAGCGTAGGGACAGGCGCCTATGGCTACACCTTC. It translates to CASSVGTGAYGYTF.

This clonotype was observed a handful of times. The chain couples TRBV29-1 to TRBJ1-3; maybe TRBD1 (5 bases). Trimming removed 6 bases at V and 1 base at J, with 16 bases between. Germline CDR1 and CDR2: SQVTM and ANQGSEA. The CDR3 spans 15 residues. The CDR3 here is CSVRTQDRSGNTIYF. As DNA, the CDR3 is TGCAGCGTCCGTACACAGGACCGATCTGGAAACACCATATATTTT.